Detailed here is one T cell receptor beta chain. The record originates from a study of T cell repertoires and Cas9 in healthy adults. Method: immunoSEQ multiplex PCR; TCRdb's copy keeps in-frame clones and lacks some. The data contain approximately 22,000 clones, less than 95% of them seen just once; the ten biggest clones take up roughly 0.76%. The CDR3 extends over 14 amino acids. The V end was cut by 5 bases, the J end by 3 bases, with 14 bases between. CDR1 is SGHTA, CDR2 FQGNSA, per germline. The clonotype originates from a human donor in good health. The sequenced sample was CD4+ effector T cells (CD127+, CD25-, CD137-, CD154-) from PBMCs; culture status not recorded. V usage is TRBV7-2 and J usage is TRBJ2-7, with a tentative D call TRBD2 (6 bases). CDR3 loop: CASSPRLGGYEQYV. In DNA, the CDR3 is TGTGCCAGCAGCCCTCGACTGGGGGGCTACGAGCAGTACGTC.